Below are 26 T cell receptor beta chains sequenced from a single sample in a study of T cells in Graves' hyperthyroidism and ophthalmopathy (dated by TCRdb to between 2018 and 2021). The library was generated by multiplex PCR. Sequencing was carried out with an Illumina HiSeq 2000. The TCR beta CDR3 regions were amplified from the RNA transcripts. For the first round of RT-PCR on the TCR CDR3, the HTBI primer set was used together with the Qiagen OneStep RT-PCR kit. TCRdb reanalyzed the raw reads on its own, using fastp at Q25 for trimming and MiXCR for clone calling, and kept in-frame beta chains. CDR3 protein sequences are deduplicated, and each keeps its most common genes and DNA. In this sample the table shows tens of thousands of distinct CDR3 sequences, 49% of which occur a single time. The ten largest clones represent about 6% of the sample. Sequencing was carried out using blood. The receptors come from a woman aged 45-65 years with Graves' hyperthyroidism that later progressed to Graves' ophthalmopathy.

On this clonotype itself: This CDR3 fails to terminate in the conserved phenylalanine or tryptophan, so it likely reflects a read error. This sequence joins TRBV5-4 and TRBJ1-1, with D possibly being TRBD1 (6 bases). This CDR3 comprises 14 residues. The V end was cut by 4 bases, the J end by 4 bases, with 14 bases between. The germline gives CDR1 SGHNT, CDR2 YYREEE (reference sequence). The CDR3: CASSRGSGSTEAFL. DNA for the CDR3: TGTGCCAGCAGCAGGGGGTCGGGAAGCACTGAAGCTTTCCTT.

At least ten counts were recorded for this clonotype. The chain links TRBV2 to TRBJ1-1; D might be TRBD1 (6 bases). The CDR3 is 13 residues long. The V end was cut by 5 bases, the J end by 4 bases, with 11 bases between. Germline assignment: CDR1 SNHLY and CDR2 FYNNEI. This chain's CDR3 is CASSIDRTTEAFF. The DNA for the CDR3 is TGTGCCAGCAGTATTGACAGGACCACTGAAGCTTTCTTT.

The chain combines TRBV7-6 with TRBJ2-7; 9 bases agree with TRBD1. The CDR3 runs 16 residues. Germline lookup yields CDR1 SGHVS and CDR2 FNYEAQ. The V gene end was trimmed by 4 bases and the J gene end by 2 bases; junction bases not matched to a gene: 9. CDR3 sequence reads: CASSSGTGTSTYEQYF. The DNA for the CDR3 is TGTGCCAGCAGCTCTGGGACAGGGACTTCTACCTACGAGCAGTACTTC. Complete variable domain (other parts from reference TRBV7-6 and TRBJ2-7): GAGVSQSPRYKVTKRGQDVALRCDPISGHVSLYWYRQALGQGPEFLTYFNYEAQQDKSGLPNDRFSAERPEGSISTLTIQRTEQRDSAMYRCASSSGTGTSTYEQYFGPGTRLTVT.

About this clonotype: One end of the junction is discordant with germline, which a read error may explain. The CDR3 region has the DNA TGTGCCGGTAGTATCGCAACTAATGAAAAACTGGTTTTT. Translating gives CAGSIATNEKLVF. The chain carries TRBV19 and TRBJ1-4; unclear D gene. The CDR3 covers 13 residues. Germline-derived CDR1 and CDR2 are LNHDA and SQIVND (reference sequence).

The CDR3 is CASSLETSGELFF. The CDR3 DNA sequence: TGTGCCAGCAGCTTGGAGACTAGCGGGGAGCTGTTTTTT. The V call is TRBV5-6, the J call TRBJ2-2, with D maybe TRBD2 (6 bases). Germline CDR1 SGHDT, CDR2 YYEEEE. This CDR3 has 13 amino acids. V lost 0 bases to trimming and J lost 7 bases, with 7 bases between them.

This clonotype was counted many times. This chain links TRBV7-9 with TRBJ2-2; 10 bases are shared with TRBD2. The germline CDR1 and CDR2 sequences are SEHNR and FQNEAQ (reference sequence). This CDR3 contains 16 residues. With 5 bases clipped from V and 5 bases from J, the junction kept 8 bases outside the gene matches. As DNA, the CDR3 is TGTGCCAGCAGCCACCCGGGACTAGCGACGACCGGGGAGCTGTTTTTT. It codes for CASSHPGLATTGELFF. The variable domain in full, with the rest retrieved from reference TRBV7-9 and TRBJ2-2, is DTGVSQNPRHKITKRGQNVTFRCDPISEHNRLYWYRQTLGQGPEFLTYFQNEAQLEKSRLLSDRFSAERPKGSFSTLEIQRTEQGDSAMYLCASSHPGLATTGELFFGEGSRLTVL.

This clonotype has a count of ten or more. The rearrangement joins TRBV6-5 to TRBJ2-7; D not resolved. The CDR3 has 13 amino acids. Trimming removed 4 bases at V and 2 bases at J, with 9 bases between. The germline CDR1 and CDR2 sequences are MNHEY and SVGAGI. As DNA, the CDR3 is TGTGCCAGCAGTTTCCAGAAGACCTACGAGCAGTACTTC. This sequence encodes CASSFQKTYEQYF.

Judged by abundance, this clonotype is medium-sized. The rearrangement links TRBV7-8 to TRBJ1-6, with TRBD1 matching 7 bases. The germline V gene encodes CDR1 SGHVS and CDR2 FQNEAQ. The CDR3 contains 14 residues. V gave up 5 bases and J gave up 9 bases; unmatched junction bases: 7. CDR3 nucleotides: TGTGCCAGCAGCAAACCAGGGGGTAGTTCACCCCTCCACTTT. Its translation: CASSKPGGSSPLHF. The full variable domain, completed using reference TRBV7-8 and TRBJ1-6, is GAGVSQSPRYKVAKRGQDVALRCDPISGHVSLFWYQQALGQGPEFLTYFQNEAQLDKSGLPSDRFFAERPEGSVSTLKIQRTQQEDSAVYLCASSKPGGSSPLHFGNGTRLTVT.

J is TRBJ2-2 and V is TRBV7-3; D unresolved. Between the trimmed V and J ends, which lost 2 bases and 2 bases, there was a span of 12 bases. The CDR3 runs to 16 residues. Looked up from germline, CDR1 is SGHTA and CDR2 is FQGTGA. The CDR3, as DNA: TGTGCCAGCAGCTTATCCTCGGGCCTTAACACCGGGGAGCTGTTTTTT. It specifies CASSLSSGLNTGELFF.

The rearrangement uses TRBV24-1 and TRBJ2-3, with D perhaps given as TRBD1 or TRBD2 (5 bases each). The CDR3 contains 15 residues. V lost 3 bases to trimming and J lost 11 bases, with 20 bases between them. The V gene's germline CDR1 is KGHDR and CDR2 SFDVKD. In nucleotides, the CDR3 is TGTGCCACCAGTGATGTCGGGGCAGGGAAAAATGTGCAGTATTTT. As protein: CATSDVGAGKNVQYF.

This clonotype has ten or more counts. This sequence joins TRBV11-2 and TRBJ2-4; D remains ambiguous. Germline V gives CDR1 SGHAT, CDR2 FQNNGV. The CDR3 extends over 14 amino acids. V lost 5 bases, J lost 7 bases, and 15 bases lay in between. The CDR3, as DNA: TGTGCCAGCAGCAAATTTGATTATCTTAACATTCAGTACTTC. Protein product: CASSKFDYLNIQYF.

This clonotype is classed as medium-sized. This chain links TRBV7-6 with TRBJ2-5; either TRBD1 or TRBD2 may fit D (5 bases each). V shed 5 bases and J shed 0 bases, with 13 bases lying between them. The CDR3 consists of 15 residues. Germline V CDR1 and CDR2: SGHVS, FNYEAQ. The CDR3 is CASSPRAGYQETQYF. In DNA, the CDR3 is TGTGCCAGCAGCCCGCGGGCAGGGTACCAAGAGACCCAGTACTTC.

The chain recombines TRBV24-1 with TRBJ2-7; TRBD1 aligns across 10 bases. Germline assignment: CDR1 KGHDR and CDR2 SFDVKD. The CDR3 loop spans 17 amino acids. The V gene end was trimmed by 3 bases and the J gene end by 5 bases; junction bases not matched to a gene: 12. The CDR3 DNA reads as TGTGCCACCAGTGATCCCAACACCGGGACAGGGGCCCACGAGCAGTACTTC. It is translated as CATSDPNTGTGAHEQYF.

The CDR3 loop is CASSAQGAANEKLFF. CDR3 sequence (DNA): TGTGCCAGCAGCGCGCAGGGGGCCGCTAATGAAAAACTGTTTTTT. The rearrangement links TRBV9 to TRBJ1-4; 8 nucleotides agree with TRBD1. The CDR3 spans 15 residues. V shed 3 bases and J 3 bases; nucleotides not matched to a gene: 4. The germline CDR1 and CDR2 sequences are SGDLS and YYNGEE.

By share, this clonotype ranks as medium-sized (0.01 to 0.1%). The chain combines TRBV24-1 with TRBJ2-3, with TRBD2 identical over 12 bases. The germline V gene encodes CDR1 KGHDR and CDR2 SFDVKD. The CDR3 is made up of 17 amino acids. V gave up 8 bases and J gave up 3 bases; unmatched junction bases: 11. The CDR3 region is CATKGRLAGGHTDTQYF. The CDR3 coding sequence is TGTGCCACCAAAGGTCGGCTAGCGGGAGGGCATACAGATACGCAGTATTTT.

A word on this clonotype: A single base separates this from a much larger clone, so it may be a read error. This CDR3 reads CASSQWTSGRNEHFF. The CDR3 coding sequence is TGTGCCAGCAGCCAATGGACTAGCGGTCGCAATGAGCATTTCTTC. The chain combines TRBV3-1 with TRBJ2-1; 10 nucleotides align to TRBD2. This CDR3 contains 15 residues. The germline V gene encodes CDR1 LGHDT and CDR2 YNNKEL (reference sequence).

The chain is built from TRBV12-3 or TRBV12-4 and TRBJ1-6; a weak D match, TRBD1 (5 bases). V lost 8 bases to trimming and J lost 7 bases, with 9 bases between them. CDR3 length equals 12 residues. CDR3 sequence reads: CASGGSNSPLHF. The CDR3 DNA reads as TGTGCCAGCGGGGGTTCCAATTCACCCCTCCACTTT.

This clonotype appeared many times. The chain joins TRBV7-2 to TRBJ2-3; D is undetermined. CDR1 and CDR2 (germline): SGHTA, FQGNSA. The CDR3 is 15 residues long. V was shortened by 2 bases and J by 3 bases, with 12 bases between the two germline ends. The CDR3, as DNA: TGTGCCAGCAGCTTAAGGTGGTCGCTAACAGATACGCAGTATTTT. Its protein product is CASSLRWSLTDTQYF.

Note on this clonotype: It is unclear where the CDR3 begins or ends on the DNA, so no DNA is shown, and the CDR3 is as TCRdb lists it. The J gene is TRBJ1-1, the V gene TRBV5-1. The CDR3 has 24 residues if both end residues are counted. Germline values: CDR1 SGHRS, CDR2 YFSETQ. The CDR3 sequence is CASSFPQGGNTEAFFGRMNTEAFF.

This clonotype was counted ten times or more. J is TRBJ1-2 and V is TRBV5-4; 8 bases align to TRBD1. Germline V CDR1 and CDR2: SGHNT, YYREEE (reference sequence). The J segment lost 6 bases and the V segment lost 3 bases, leaving 7 bases of the junction unmatched. The CDR3 consists of 14 residues. The CDR3 loop is CASSSDRGRDGYTF. The CDR3, as DNA: TGTGCCAGCAGCTCAGACAGGGGACGGGATGGCTACACCTTC.

The rearrangement uses TRBV7-2 and TRBJ2-2, with 15 bases that match TRBD2. Germline CDR1 is SGHTA and CDR2 is FQGNSA. CDR3 size: 19 residues. The ends lost 5 bases at V and 0 bases at J; junction bases unmatched: 7. The CDR3 DNA reads TGTGCCAGCAGCAACATGGGACTAGCGGGAGGCGCGAACACCGGGGAGCTGTTTTTT. Translation: CASSNMGLAGGANTGELFF.

Note on this clonotype: At one of its ends the junction is not consistent with the germline gene, which may arise from a read error. This chain uses TRBV4-2 with TRBJ1-5; D remains ambiguous. Germline CDR1 LGHNA, CDR2 YNFKEQ. The CDR3 has 14 amino acids. CDR3 in DNA: TGTGTCAGCAGCCAGGTTAATAGCAATCAGCCCCAGCATTTT. Translated: CVSSQVNSNQPQHF.

This clonotype was observed many times. The J gene is TRBJ2-1, the V gene TRBV7-9, with unresolved D. From germline, CDR1 is SEHNR and CDR2 FQNEAQ (reference sequence). The V gene lost 5 bases and the J gene lost 8 bases, with 19 bases spanning the gap. CDR3 length equals 15 residues. The CDR3 protein is CASSDVWAGLDEQFF. CDR3 bases: TGTGCCAGCAGCGACGTCTGGGCCGGCTTGGATGAGCAGTTCTTC.

In this sample, this clonotype turned up many times. The chain couples TRBV19 to TRBJ2-7; 9 bases agree with TRBD2. In germline, CDR1 is LNHDA, CDR2 SQIVND (reference sequence). After removal of 5 bases from V and 5 bases from J, the junction contained 4 bases not matched to a gene. The CDR3 runs 13 residues. The CDR3 spells CASSLRLADEQYF. For the CDR3, the DNA is TGTGCCAGTAGTCTTCGACTAGCGGACGAGCAGTACTTC.

V gene TRBV20-1 combines with J gene TRBJ2-7; TRBD2 might be the D (6 bases). Trimming pared 3 bases from V and 4 bases from J, leaving 13 bases between. Germline CDR1 DFQATT, CDR2 SNEGSKA (reference sequence). The CDR3 extends over 13 amino acids. The CDR3 DNA is TGCAGTGCTAGGCTCCGGGGGTTGTACGAGCAGTACTTC. Encoded protein: CSARLRGLYEQYF.

Notes on this clonotype: At one end the junction does not follow the germline gene, possibly because of a read error. The chain recombines TRBV20-1 with TRBJ1-2; D gene ambiguous. Germline V lookup: CDR1 DFQATT, CDR2 SNEGSKA (reference sequence). The CDR3 has 13 residues. CDR3 coding DNA: TGCAGTGCTCGAGACGGCGGCATCTATGGCTACACCTTC. Its translation: CSARDGGIYGYTF.